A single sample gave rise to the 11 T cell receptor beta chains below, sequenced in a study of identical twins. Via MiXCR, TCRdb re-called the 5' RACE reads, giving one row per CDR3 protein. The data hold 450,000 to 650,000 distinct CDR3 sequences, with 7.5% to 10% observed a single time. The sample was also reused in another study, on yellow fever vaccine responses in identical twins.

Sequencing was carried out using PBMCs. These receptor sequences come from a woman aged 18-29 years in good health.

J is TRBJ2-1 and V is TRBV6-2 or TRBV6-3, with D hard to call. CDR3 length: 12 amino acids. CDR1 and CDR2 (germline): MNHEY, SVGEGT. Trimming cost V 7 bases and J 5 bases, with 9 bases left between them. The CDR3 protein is CASTPNHNEQFF. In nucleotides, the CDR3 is TGTGCCAGCACCCCCAATCACAATGAGCAGTTCTTC.

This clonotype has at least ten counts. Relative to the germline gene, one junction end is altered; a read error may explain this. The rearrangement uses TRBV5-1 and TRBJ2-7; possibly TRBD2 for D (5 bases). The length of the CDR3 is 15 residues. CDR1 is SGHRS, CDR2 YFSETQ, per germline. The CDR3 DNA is TGTGCCAGCAGCTTAGAGGGCGGTAGCTCCTACGAGCAGTACTTC. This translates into CASSLEGGSSYEQYF.

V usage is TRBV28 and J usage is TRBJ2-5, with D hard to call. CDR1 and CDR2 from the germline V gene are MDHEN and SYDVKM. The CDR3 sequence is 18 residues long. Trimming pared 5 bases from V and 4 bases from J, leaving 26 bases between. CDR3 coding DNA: TGTGCCAGCAGTCCGAAGACGCAACAGACCCGGCGGCGAGAGACCCAGTACTTC. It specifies CASSPKTQQTRRRETQYF.

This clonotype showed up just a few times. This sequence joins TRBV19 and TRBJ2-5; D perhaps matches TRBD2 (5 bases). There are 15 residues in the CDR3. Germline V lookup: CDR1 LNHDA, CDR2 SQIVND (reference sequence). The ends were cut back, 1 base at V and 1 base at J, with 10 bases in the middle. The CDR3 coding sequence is TGTGCCAGTAGTATAGGAGGGTCAATCCAAGAGACCCAGTACTTC. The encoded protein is CASSIGGSIQETQYF. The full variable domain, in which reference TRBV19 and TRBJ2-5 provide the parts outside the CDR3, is DGGITQSPKYLFRKEGQNVTLSCEQNLNHDAMYWYRQDPGQGLRLIYYSQIVNDFQKGDIAEGYSVSREKKESFPLTVTSAQKNPTAFYLCASSIGGSIQETQYFGPGTRLLVL.

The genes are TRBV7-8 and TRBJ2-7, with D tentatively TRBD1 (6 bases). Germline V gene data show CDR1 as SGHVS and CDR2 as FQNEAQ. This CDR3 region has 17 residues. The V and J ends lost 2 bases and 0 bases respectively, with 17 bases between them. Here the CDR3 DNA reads TGTGCCAGCAGCTTATTGTTAGGGGGTTGGTCCTCCTACGAGCAGTACTTC. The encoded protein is CASSLLLGGWSSYEQYF.

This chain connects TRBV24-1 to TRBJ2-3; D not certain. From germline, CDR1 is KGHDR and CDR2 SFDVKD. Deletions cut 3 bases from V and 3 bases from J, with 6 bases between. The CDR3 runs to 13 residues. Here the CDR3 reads CATSDERTDTQYF. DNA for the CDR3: TGTGCCACCAGTGATGAAAGGACAGATACGCAGTATTTT.

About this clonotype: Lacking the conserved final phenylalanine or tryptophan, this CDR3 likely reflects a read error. CDR3 protein: CASSPLLDVAEKLFS. The CDR3 coding sequence is TGTGCCAGCAGCCCCCTCCTGGACGTCGCTGAAAAACTGTTTTCT. This chain joins TRBV7-9 and TRBJ1-4, with D unclear. Germline assignment: CDR1 SEHNR and CDR2 FQNEAQ (reference sequence). This CDR3 is 15 amino acids long. The V and J ends lost 5 bases and 7 bases respectively, with 17 bases between them.

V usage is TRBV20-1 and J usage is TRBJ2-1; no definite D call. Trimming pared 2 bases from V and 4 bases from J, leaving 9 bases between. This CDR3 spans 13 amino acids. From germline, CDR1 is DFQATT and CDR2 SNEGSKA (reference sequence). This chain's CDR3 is CSARIRLYNEQFF. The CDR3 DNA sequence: TGCAGTGCTAGAATCCGACTGTACAATGAGCAGTTCTTC.

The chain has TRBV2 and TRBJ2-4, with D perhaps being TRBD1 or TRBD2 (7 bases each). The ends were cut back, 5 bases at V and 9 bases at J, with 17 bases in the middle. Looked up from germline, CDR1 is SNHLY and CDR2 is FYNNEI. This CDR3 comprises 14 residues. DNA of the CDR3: TGTGCCAGCAGTAGACAGGGAGGGGATGGCATTCAGTACTTC. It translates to CASSRQGGDGIQYF.

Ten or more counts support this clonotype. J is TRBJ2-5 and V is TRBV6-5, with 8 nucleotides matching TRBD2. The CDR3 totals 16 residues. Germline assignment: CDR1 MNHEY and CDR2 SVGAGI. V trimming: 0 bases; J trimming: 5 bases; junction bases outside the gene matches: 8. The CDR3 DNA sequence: TGTGCCAGCAGTTACTCGTTAAGCGGGAGCGGGGAGACCCAGTACTTC. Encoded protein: CASSYSLSGSGETQYF.

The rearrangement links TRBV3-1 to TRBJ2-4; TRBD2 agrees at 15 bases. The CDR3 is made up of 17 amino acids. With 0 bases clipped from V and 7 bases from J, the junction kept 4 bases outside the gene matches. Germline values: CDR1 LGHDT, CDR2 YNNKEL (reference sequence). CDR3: CASSQEGTSGRTNIQYF. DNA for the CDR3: TGTGCCAGCAGCCAAGAGGGGACTAGCGGGAGGACGAACATTCAGTACTTC. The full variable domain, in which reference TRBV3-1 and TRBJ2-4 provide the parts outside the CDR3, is DTAVSQTPKYLVTQMGNDKSIKCEQNLGHDTMYWYKQDSKKFLKIMFSYNNKELIINETVPNRFSPKSPDKAHLNLHINSLELGDSAVYFCASSQEGTSGRTNIQYFGAGTRLSVL.